Following are 19 T cell receptor beta chains from one sample sequenced in a study of blood T cell repertoires in COVID-19. The data were produced by immunoSEQ multiplex PCR, yet TCRdb's version contains in-frame clones alone and is incomplete. The sample has just under 250,000 clones; approximately 84% are singletons. Sequencing was done on a sample of peripheral blood. The receptors here all came from a woman under 40 who had recovered from COVID-19.

The V call is TRBV9, the J call TRBJ1-2; tentative D call: TRBD1 (6 bases). This CDR3 has 15 amino acids. In germline, CDR1 is SGDLS, CDR2 YYNGEE. The V gene lost 2 bases and the J gene lost 4 bases, with 15 bases spanning the gap. The CDR3: CASSVETGPTYGYTF. CDR3 in DNA: TGTGCCAGCAGCGTCGAAACAGGGCCAACCTATGGCTACACCTTC.

The chain links TRBV7-8 to TRBJ1-2, with TRBD1 as a possible D gene (5 bases). The V end lost 5 bases, the J end lost 9 bases, and 10 bases lay between the germline ends. CDR1 is SGHVS, CDR2 FQNEAQ, per germline. CDR3 length equals 11 residues. As DNA, the CDR3 is TGTGCCAGCAGCAGCCGACAGAGCTACACCTTC. This encodes CASSSRQSYTF.

V usage is TRBV18 and J usage is TRBJ1-2; D unclear. V lost 2 bases and J 2 bases, leaving 9 bases between the germline ends. CDR1 and CDR2 (germline): KGHSH, LQKENI. The CDR3 is made up of 14 amino acids. The CDR3 coding sequence is TGTGCCAGCTCACCAGACACCCAGAACTATGGCTACACCTTC. It translates to CASSPDTQNYGYTF.

This chain connects TRBV3-1 (or the pseudogene TRBV3-2) to TRBJ1-2; 10 bases are a match to TRBD1. Trimming took 4 bases from V and 8 from J; bases not matched to a gene: 4. There are 13 residues in the CDR3. Germline-derived CDR1 and CDR2 are LGHDT and YNNKEL (reference sequence). The CDR3 loop reads CASSRQGASGYTF. CDR3 nucleotide sequence: TGTGCCAGCAGCCGACAGGGGGCGAGCGGCTACACCTTC.

Of note for this clone: This same CDR3 is encoded by further DNA sequences in the sample. The V and J genes are TRBV6-4 and TRBJ2-2; 10 bases fit TRBD2. Germline V gene sequence: CDR1 MRHNA, CDR2 SNTAGT. The CDR3 has 15 amino acids. The V and J ends lost 5 bases and 8 bases, in that order; junction bases with no gene match: 8. CDR3 sequence: CASSPSGGATGELFF. In DNA form, the CDR3 reads TGTGCCAGCAGTCCCAGCGGGGGGGCGACGGGGGAGCTGTTTTTT.

V and J are TRBV7-2 and TRBJ2-3, with TRBD1 matching 9 bases. There are 14 residues in the CDR3. Germline trimming cut 8 bases from V and 0 bases from J; bases unmatched to any gene: 3. The germline CDR1 and CDR2 sequences are SGHTA and FQGNSA. CDR3 sequence (DNA): TGTGCCAGCCAGACAGGGGGTAGCACAGATACGCAGTATTTT. Translating it yields CASQTGGSTDTQYF.

This chain connects TRBV19 to TRBJ2-1, with a possible D match to TRBD2 (6 bases). The CDR3 consists of 18 residues. Trimming pared 3 bases from V and 9 bases from J, leaving 27 bases between. Germline V CDR1 and CDR2: LNHDA, SQIVND (reference sequence). As DNA, the CDR3 is TGTGCCAGTAGTATTTTGAAATCCGGGCTGCGGGATCCAGGTGAGCAGTTCTTC. This codes for CASSILKSGLRDPGEQFF.

The chain is built from TRBV7-5 and TRBJ1-5; TRBD1, the D gene given by the table, was not confirmed from the DNA. TRBV7-5 counts as a pseudogene. The CDR3 consists of 17 residues. In nucleotides, the CDR3 is TGTGCCAGAAGCCCACCTTCTCGAGGACAGGGAGATCAGCCCCAGCATTTT. Translating it yields CARSPPSRGQGDQPQHF.

The table lists this clone with a count of one. The chain is built from TRBV19 and TRBJ2-5, with D possibly TRBD2 on 5 matching bases. Germline assignment: CDR1 LNHDA and CDR2 SQIVND (reference sequence). V was pared by 5 bases and J by 4 bases, with 17 bases between. This CDR3 is 15 amino acids long. CDR3 DNA: TGTGCCAGTAGTGTCCGCTCGGAGGTAGGAGAGACCCAGTACTTC. Residues: CASSVRSEVGETQYF.

This chain uses TRBV19 with TRBJ1-4, with TRBD1 matching 9 bases. The CDR3 is made up of 17 amino acids. V shed 8 bases and J 0 bases; nucleotides not matched to a gene: 10. Germline V gene sequence: CDR1 LNHDA, CDR2 SQIVND (reference sequence). Written as DNA, the CDR3 is TGTGCCAGTCCACCCCCGGGACAGGGTTCAACTAATGAAAAACTGTTTTTT. This gives the protein CASPPPGQGSTNEKLFF.

The sample holds a few counts of this clone. This chain joins TRBV18 and TRBJ1-1; D call uncertain. The CDR3 is made up of 12 amino acids. Looked up from germline, CDR1 is KGHSH and CDR2 is LQKENI. V gave up 5 bases and J gave up 5 bases, with 9 bases separating them. CDR3 in DNA: TGTGCCAGCTCAGCAGACAAAACTGAAGCTTTCTTT. This encodes CASSADKTEAFF.

The chain carries TRBV6-5 and TRBJ2-3; D perhaps matches TRBD1 (6 bases). The CDR3 totals 14 residues. The V end lost 7 bases, the J end lost 4 bases, and 15 bases lay between the germline ends. Germline assignment: CDR1 MNHEY and CDR2 SVGAGI. CDR3 sequence: CASTKGVLADTQYF. For the CDR3, the DNA is TGTGCCAGCACCAAGGGGGTTCTGGCAGATACGCAGTATTTT.

The chain combines TRBV5-8 with TRBJ2-2; D might be TRBD1 (5 bases). Germline values: CDR1 SGHTS, CDR2 YDEGEE. The CDR3 has 13 amino acids. V was pared by 6 bases and J by 5 bases, with 11 bases between. The DNA of the CDR3 is TGTGCCAGCACAGGGTCTGGGACCGGGGAGCTGTTTTTT. The encoded protein is CASTGSGTGELFF.

This chain links TRBV2 with TRBJ1-1; D is perhaps TRBD1 (5 bases). The CDR3 contains 14 residues. The germline V and J ends were trimmed by 3 bases and 0 bases, with 8 bases remaining between them. CDR1 is SNHLY, CDR2 FYNNEI, per germline. The CDR3 region is CASSDRDLNTEAFF. In DNA, the CDR3 is TGTGCCAGCAGTGACCGGGACTTGAACACTGAAGCTTTCTTT.

This clone has just one count. The chain links TRBV11-1 to TRBJ2-7; no reliable D call. Trimming removed 0 bases from V and 0 bases from J, with 6 bases in between. Germline V CDR1 and CDR2: SGHAT, FQDESV (reference sequence). The CDR3 runs to 14 residues. CDR3 amino acids: CASSLASYSYEQYF. The DNA of the CDR3 is TGTGCCAGCAGCTTAGCAAGCTACTCCTACGAGCAGTACTTC.

V is TRBV15 and J is TRBJ2-7; TRBD2 aligns across 13 bases. CDR1 and CDR2 from the germline V gene are LNHNV and YYDKDF (reference sequence). The CDR3 contains 18 residues. Losses at the gene ends were 1 base for V and 0 bases for J; bases not matched to a gene: 6. The CDR3 DNA sequence: TGTGCCACCAGCAGAGCACGGGGACTAGCGGGGTTCTCCTACGAGCAGTACTTC. This codes for CATSRARGLAGFSYEQYF.

This chain joins TRBV6-6 and TRBJ1-2; D remains ambiguous. Germline V lookup: CDR1 MNHNY, CDR2 SVGAGI (reference sequence). This CDR3 contains 12 residues. V lost 0 bases to trimming and J lost 6 bases, with 5 bases between them. The CDR3 protein is CASSYSSDGYTF. Written as DNA, the CDR3 is TGTGCCAGCAGTTACTCGAGTGATGGCTACACCTTC.

The rearrangement links TRBV7-9 to TRBJ1-2, with 9 bases lining up with TRBD1. There are 15 residues in the CDR3. The germline V gene encodes CDR1 SEHNR and CDR2 FQNEAQ (reference sequence). V gave up 5 bases and J gave up 6 bases; unmatched junction bases: 10. CDR3 amino acids: CASSHQDRGAHGYTF. For the CDR3, the DNA is TGTGCCAGCAGCCATCAGGACAGGGGAGCGCATGGCTACACCTTC.

This chain uses TRBV2 with TRBJ2-1; 7 nucleotides match TRBD2. This CDR3 region has 16 residues. V shed 1 base, J shed 6 bases, and the junction held 9 bases outside the gene matches. Looked up from germline, CDR1 is SNHLY and CDR2 is FYNNEI. The DNA for the CDR3 is TGTGCCAGCAGTGAAGAATGGCTAACGGGAGGCAATGAGCAGTTCTTC. As protein: CASSEEWLTGGNEQFF. Variable domain in full (rest from reference TRBV2 and TRBJ2-1): EPEVTQTPSHQVTQMGQEVILRCVPISNHLYFYWYRQILGQKVEFLVSFYNNEISEKSEIFDDQFSVERPDGSNFTLKIRSTKLEDSAMYFCASSEEWLTGGNEQFFGPGTRLTVL.